These 25 T cell receptor beta chains were all obtained from the same sample, sequenced in a study of blood T cells in healthy people across ages. Together with a sample-barcoded 5' primer, a J-beta primer mix was included in a second PCR lasting about 7 to 12 cycles. Via MiXCR, TCRdb re-called the 5' RACE reads, giving one row per CDR3 protein. The sample includes about 620,000 distinct CDR3 sequences, around 21% of them seen just once. Source material: blood. The receptors stem from a man in his 70s in good health.

This rearrangement joins TRBV20-1 to TRBJ2-3; 8 bases are a match to TRBD2. The CDR3 contains 17 residues. Germline V lookup: CDR1 DFQATT, CDR2 SNEGSKA (reference sequence). The J segment lost 0 bases and the V segment lost 6 bases, leaving 14 bases of the junction unmatched. The CDR3 is CSAIWRGTRGSTDTQYF. The CDR3 coding sequence is TGCAGTGCGATCTGGCGGGGGACTAGGGGTAGCACAGATACGCAGTATTTT.

The chain employs TRBV4-1 and TRBJ1-4, with D maybe TRBD1 (5 bases). The CDR3 contains 16 residues. The V end was cut by 0 bases, the J end by 3 bases, with 11 bases between. The germline V gene has CDR1 MGHRA and CDR2 YSYEKL. The chain's CDR3 is CASSQEGVLSNEKLFF. CDR3 in DNA: TGCGCCAGCAGCCAAGAGGGGGTTTTATCTAATGAAAAACTGTTTTTT.

The chain links TRBV6-1 to TRBJ1-1; 8 nucleotides agree with TRBD1. Germline-derived CDR1 and CDR2 are MNHNS and SASEGT. There are 15 residues in the CDR3. V lost 2 bases, J lost 2 bases, and 4 bases stayed unmatched. CDR3 amino acids: CASSETGGSNTEAFF. In DNA, the CDR3 is TGTGCCAGCAGTGAAACAGGGGGTAGCAACACTGAAGCTTTCTTT.

This clonotype was counted many times. The CDR3 DNA follows: TGTGCCAGCAGTTCGAACAATGAGCAGTTCTTC. Translated, it gives CASSSNNEQFF. The V call is TRBV12-3 or TRBV12-4, the J call TRBJ2-1; D gene unclear. CDR3 size: 11 residues. V was clipped by 4 bases and J by 5 bases, with 3 bases between them.

This clonotype was seen only a few times. CDR3 residues: CASSFSRLAGSLDTQYF. The CDR3 DNA is TGTGCCAGCAGTTTCTCCAGACTAGCGGGGTCTTTAGATACGCAGTATTTT. The J gene is TRBJ2-3, the V gene TRBV6-5; TRBD2 aligns across 11 bases. The CDR3 length is 17 residues. The ends lost 4 bases at V and 5 bases at J; junction bases unmatched: 11. In germline, CDR1 is MNHEY, CDR2 SVGAGI.

This clonotype has just a few counts. The chain uses TRBV6-6 and TRBJ2-5, with unresolved D. V was clipped by 0 bases and J by 0 bases, with 8 bases between them. The CDR3 length is 15 residues. In germline, CDR1 is MNHNY, CDR2 SVGAGI (reference sequence). The CDR3 DNA reads TGTGCCAGCAGTTACTCGCCTGAGTACCAAGAGACCCAGTACTTC. This gives the protein CASSYSPEYQETQYF.

This clonotype was seen more than once but under ten times. The J gene is TRBJ2-5, the V gene TRBV7-9; 7 bases are shared with TRBD2. The J call could be wrong; TRBJ2-7 is a better fit for the DNA end. The V gene's germline CDR1 is SEHNR and CDR2 FQNEAQ (reference sequence). The CDR3 runs to 15 residues. CDR3 loop: CASSGRGRSYYEQYF. CDR3 in DNA: TGTGCCAGCAGCGGACGCGGGAGATCGTACTACGAGCAGTACTTC.

This clonotype came up many times. The chain recombines TRBV14 with TRBJ2-1; 9 nucleotides align to TRBD2. CDR3 length equals 18 residues. Germline CDR1 SGHDN, CDR2 FVKESK. Losses at the gene ends were 0 bases for V and 9 bases for J; bases not matched to a gene: 15. This CDR3 reads CASSQDVRREGLSREQFF. The CDR3 DNA is TGTGCCAGCAGCCAAGATGTTAGGCGGGAGGGCCTTTCCCGTGAGCAGTTCTTC.

This clonotype was picked up a small number of times. The chain recombines TRBV12-3 or TRBV12-4 with TRBJ2-5, with D possibly matching TRBD2 (6 bases). V gave up 6 bases and J gave up 5 bases, with 19 bases separating them. This CDR3 is 15 amino acids long. CDR3 loop: CASSYGTVSEETQYF. The CDR3 coding sequence is TGTGCCAGCAGCTATGGGACTGTCAGTGAGGAGACCCAGTACTTC.

This clonotype was seen a few times. At one of its ends the junction is not consistent with the germline gene, which may arise from a read error. This chain connects TRBV6-5 to TRBJ2-5; maybe TRBD1 (6 bases). Germline CDR1 MNHEY, CDR2 SVGAGI. The CDR3 is 13 amino acids. As DNA, the CDR3 is TGTGCCAGGGACAGTCAGCCTTCAGAGACCCAGCACTTC. It yields the protein CARDSQPSETQHF.

The chain has TRBV5-1 and TRBJ2-6, with unresolved D. The CDR3 totals 19 residues. Trimming cost V 4 bases and J 0 bases, with 20 bases left between them. CDR1 and CDR2 (germline): SGHRS, YFSETQ. CDR3 nucleotide sequence: TGCGCCAGCAGCCCAGCCGGGTCCCTATTCTCCTCTGGGGCCAACGTCCTGACTTTC. This gives the protein CASSPAGSLFSSGANVLTF.

The genes are TRBV9 and TRBJ1-5; D remains unclear. The ends were cut back, 0 bases at V and 5 bases at J, with 12 bases in the middle. The CDR3 runs 15 residues. Germline V gene lookup returns CDR1 SGDLS and CDR2 YYNGEE. The CDR3 spells CASSVGVTSDQPQHF. The CDR3 bases are TGTGCCAGCAGCGTAGGGGTGACCTCAGATCAGCCCCAGCATTTT.

This clonotype was observed many times. V and J are TRBV7-9 and TRBJ2-5, with D possibly being TRBD2 (7 bases). V gave up 3 bases and J gave up 1 base, with 12 bases separating them. Germline V gives CDR1 SEHNR, CDR2 FQNEAQ (reference sequence). This CDR3 is built from 15 residues. For the CDR3, the DNA is TGTGCCAGCAGCTTTCGAGGGGGGGTCCAAGAGACCCAGTACTTC. Translation: CASSFRGGVQETQYF.

The table lists this clonotype with a few counts. J is TRBJ2-7 and V is TRBV21-1; TRBD1 is the table's D call, not checked against the DNA. TRBV21-1 is listed as a pseudogene. The CDR3 contains 14 residues. The CDR3: CASSSQGGSYEQYF. Written as DNA, the CDR3 is TGTGCCAGCAGCTCGCAAGGGGGATCCTACGAGCAGTACTTC.

Remarks on this clonotype: The junction departs from germline at one end; a sequencing error may be responsible. The rearrangement links TRBV9 to TRBJ2-5, with a possible D match to TRBD2 (5 bases). Germline values: CDR1 SGDLS, CDR2 YYNGEE. This CDR3 contains 12 residues. CDR3 amino acids: CASSAGGARQYF. CDR3 DNA sequence: TGCGCCAGCAGCGCAGGAGGCGCCCGGCAGTACTTC.

The rearrangement uses TRBV7-2 and TRBJ1-4; 10 nucleotides line up with TRBD1. Per the germline V gene, CDR1 is SGHTA and CDR2 is FQGNSA. J gave up 8 bases and V 0 bases, and 3 bases lay outside the gene matches. There are 15 residues in the CDR3. The CDR3 loop reads CASSLARTGGEKLFF. The CDR3 bases are TGTGCCAGCAGCTTAGCCCGGACAGGGGGGGAAAAACTGTTTTTT.

The chain recombines TRBV6-5 with TRBJ1-2; TRBD1 matches at 7 bases. The CDR3 has 14 residues. The V segment lost 6 bases and the J segment 8 bases; nucleotides outside the gene matches: 12. Germline CDR1 is MNHEY and CDR2 is SVGAGI. Here the CDR3 reads CASSNALAGGGYTF. The CDR3 region has the DNA TGTGCCAGCAGCAATGCACTTGCAGGGGGAGGCTACACCTTC.

The V and J genes are TRBV7-2 and TRBJ1-3; D perhaps matches TRBD1 (5 bases). The CDR3 is 17 amino acids. V lost 1 base and J 0 bases, leaving 13 bases between the germline ends. Germline CDR1 and CDR2: SGHTA and FQGNSA. The CDR3 DNA reads TGTGCCAGCAGCTTAGTGATGACAGTAAACTCTGGAAACACCATATATTTT. Its protein product is CASSLVMTVNSGNTIYF.

J is TRBJ2-6 and V is TRBV5-1; 7 bases match TRBD1. The CDR3 is made up of 16 amino acids. From germline, CDR1 is SGHRS and CDR2 YFSETQ. Trimming removed 4 bases from V and 0 bases from J; junction bases left unmatched: 4. CDR3 bases: TGCGCCAGCAGCCGGGACAGATCCTCTGGGGCCAACGTCCTGACTTTC. Its translation: CASSRDRSSGANVLTF.

The CDR3 DNA reads TGTGCCAGCAGCTTATGGCCTGCTCCTGACAATGAGCAGTTCTTC. Translated: CASSLWPAPDNEQFF. This rearrangement joins TRBV7-2 to TRBJ2-7, with D unresolved. Near its end, the DNA agrees better with TRBJ2-1, so the J call may be wrong. CDR3 length: 15 residues. Per germline, CDR1 SGHTA and CDR2 FQGNSA.

This chain joins TRBV6-2 or TRBV6-3 and TRBJ2-3, with D perhaps matching TRBD2 (6 bases). Germline CDR1 reads MNHEY; CDR2 reads SVGEGT. V dropped 7 bases and J dropped 6 bases, with 14 bases sitting between them. The CDR3 has 13 residues. Written as DNA, the CDR3 is TGTGCCAGCACCAGGGACTTCTCGGATACGCAGTATTTT. As protein: CASTRDFSDTQYF.

The rearrangement links TRBV28 to TRBJ2-5, with 8 bases lining up with TRBD1. With V trimmed by 4 bases and J by 4 bases, 8 bases remained unmatched. Germline-derived CDR1 and CDR2 are MDHEN and SYDVKM. The CDR3 sequence is 15 residues long. CDR3 in amino acids: CASSSRTGTGETQYF. CDR3 nucleotides: TGTGCCAGCAGTTCCCGGACAGGGACTGGAGAGACCCAGTACTTC.

The genes are TRBV7-6 and TRBJ2-1, with TRBD2 as a possible D gene (7 bases). Germline V gene data show CDR1 as SGHVS and CDR2 as FNYEAQ. V dropped 5 bases and J dropped 3 bases, with 17 bases sitting between them. The CDR3 loop spans 16 amino acids. Here the CDR3 reads CASSMRGGLNYNEQFF. Written as DNA, the CDR3 is TGTGCCAGCAGCATGAGGGGGGGTCTAAACTACAATGAGCAGTTCTTC.

This clonotype was detected once. The chain has TRBV5-1 and TRBJ2-5; D may be TRBD1 (5 bases). The assigned J gene may be wrong: the sequence end matches TRBJ2-1 better. This CDR3 spans 16 amino acids. The germline CDR1 and CDR2 sequences are SGHRS and YFSETQ. The DNA for the CDR3 is TGCGCCAGCAGCTTTTCCCCCTGGGGCATTGGTAATGAGCAGTTCTTC. Its translation is CASSFSPWGIGNEQFF.

This clonotype showed up just a few times. V and J are TRBV11-2 and TRBJ2-3, with 8 bases lining up with TRBD2. In germline, CDR1 is SGHAT, CDR2 FQNNGV. There are 16 residues in the CDR3. After removal of 5 bases from V and 0 bases from J, the junction contained 7 bases not matched to a gene. The CDR3 sequence: CASSRSGRASTDTQYF. For the CDR3, the DNA is TGTGCCAGCAGCAGAAGCGGGAGAGCTAGCACAGATACGCAGTATTTT.